The subject of this entry is one TCR beta chain. This likely reflects a read error, since a far larger clone is one base away. Trimming pared 0 bases from V and 0 bases from J, leaving 9 bases between. The CDR3 spans 14 residues. CDR1 GTSNPN and CDR2 SVGIG come from the germline V gene (reference sequence). The sample is drawn from a study of shared clonotypes between healthy human individuals. This table comes from immunoSEQ multiplex PCR, and its TCRdb copy is limited to in-frame clones, with some not included. This table holds about 490,000 clones, over 70% found once. Donors were healthy HIV-negative adults without recently reported acute infections or vaccinations. In unsorted samples, genomic DNA was obtained using 75 million to 90 million PBMCs.

This clonotype originated in a woman aged 40 to 50 in good health. Some clones in this sample may be carry-over from other donors' samples. The V and J genes are TRBV30 and TRBJ2-7; D not certain. The sequencing sample was made of PBMCs. The CDR3 nucleotides read TGTGCCTGGAGTGTACTCATGGGCTCCTACGAGCAGTACTTC. It yields the protein CAWSVLMGSYEQYF.